A selection of T cell receptor beta chains follows, all from one sample in a study of beta chain features in type 1 diabetes. Profiled with immunoSEQ multiplex PCR; TCRdb holds only in-frame clones, not every one. This sample has under 250,000 clones, with 27% found just once. The sample was central memory CD4+ T cells from blood. The receptors come from a man younger than 40 in good health. Both conserved end residues are part of each CDR3. The order of the fields is V gene, D gene, J gene, clone size, CDR3 protein, CDR3 DNA. The D gene is left open where the match is weak. Rows give clone size only sometimes, using once, few, many, or a class for an expanded clone.

>TRBV18|NA|TRBJ1-1|NA
CASSPLGGPGTEAFF
TGTGCCAGCTCACCACTGGGGGGCCCGGGCACTGAAGCTTTCTTT
>TRBV7-2|NA|TRBJ2-7|NA
CASSLGTGSSYEQYF
TGTGCCAGCAGCTTAGGAACAGGGAGCTCCTACGAGCAGTACTTC
>TRBV15|NA|TRBJ1-2|NA
CATSRDQTNYGYTF
TGTGCCACCAGCAGAGATCAAACTAACTATGGCTACACCTTC
>TRBV5-6|NA|TRBJ2-1|few
CASSYQSAHEQFF
TGTGCCAGCTCCTACCAGAGCGCCCACGAGCAGTTCTTC
>TRBV30|NA|TRBJ1-4|NA
CAWRGGNEKLFF
TGTGCCTGGAGAGGGGGGAATGAAAAACTGTTTTTT
>TRBV30|NA|TRBJ2-2|few
CAWRPGATGELFF
TGTGCCTGGAGGCCCGGGGCGACCGGGGAGCTGTTTTTT
>TRBV9|NA|TRBJ2-7|few
CASSPMMGEQYF
TGTGCCAGCAGCCCGATGATGGGAGAGCAGTACTTC
>TRBV1|NA|TRBJ2-3|NA
CTLRVEDTQYF
TGCACCCTCCGGGTGGAAGATACGCAGTATTTT
>TRBV11-2|TRBD1|TRBJ1-2|NA
CASSYDTGTVNGYTF
TGTGCCAGCAGCTACGATACCGGGACAGTGAATGGCTACACCTTC
>TRBV11-2|NA|TRBJ2-1|few
CASSWPGRTLYYNEQFF
TGTGCCAGCAGCTGGCCCGGAAGGACGCTATACTACAATGAGCAGTTCTTC
>TRBV27|NA|TRBJ2-1|few
CASSSLGGADYNEQFF
TGTGCCAGCAGTTCCCTGGGCGGGGCCGATTACAATGAGCAGTTCTTC
>TRBV29-1|TRBD1|TRBJ2-1|few
CSVVVLGQGAEPQFF
TGCAGCGTTGTGGTTTTGGGACAGGGGGCTGAACCGCAGTTCTTC
>TRBV28|TRBD1|TRBJ2-7|NA
CASSQTGAAYEQYF
TGTGCCAGCAGCCAGACAGGGGCCGCCTACGAGCAGTACTTC
>TRBV5-5|TRBD2|TRBJ2-2|NA
CASSSQLAVNTGELFF
TGTGCCAGCAGCTCCCAACTAGCGGTGAACACCGGGGAGCTGTTTTTT
>TRBV6-1|NA|TRBJ1-1|NA
CASAVGRTEAFF
TGTGCCAGCGCTGTCGGAAGGACTGAAGCTTTCTTT
>TRBV30|NA|TRBJ1-3|few
CAWTFSDLLSGNTIYF
TGTGCCTGGACGTTCTCAGACCTCCTCTCTGGAAACACCATATATTTT
>TRBV6-5|NA|TRBJ2-7|NA
CASSSTYEQYF
TGTGCCAGCAGTTCGACCTACGAGCAGTACTTC
>TRBV29-1|TRBD1|TRBJ2-7|few
CSVRDSLGYEQYF
TGCAGCGTTCGGGACAGTCTGGGCTACGAGCAGTACTTC
>TRBV28|NA|TRBJ2-7|NA
CASSPGGSQMREQYF
TGTGCCAGCAGTCCCGGCGGGTCACAGATGAGAGAGCAGTACTTC
>TRBV7-2|TRBD2|TRBJ2-1|many
CASSTGLAGGPWFF
TGTGCCAGCAGCACGGGACTAGCGGGGGGCCCCTGGTTCTTC
>TRBV6-5|NA|TRBJ2-6|once
CASSRISGANVLTF
TGTGCCAGCAGTCGGATCTCTGGGGCCAACGTCCTGACTTTC
>TRBV2|TRBD1|TRBJ2-1|NA
CASSVQGNFYNEQFF
TGTGCCAGCAGCGTACAGGGGAATTTCTACAATGAGCAGTTCTTC
>TRBV6-5|NA|TRBJ2-5|NA
CASRANGGSQETQYF
TGTGCCAGCAGAGCCAATGGTGGCAGCCAAGAGACCCAGTACTTC
>TRBV29-1|NA|TRBJ2-2|NA
CSAARQGTGELFF
TGCAGCGCCGCCAGGCAGGGCACCGGGGAGCTGTTTTTT
>TRBV11-3|NA|TRBJ2-1|many
CASSLAYRADEQFF
TGTGCCAGCAGCTTAGCTTACAGGGCTGATGAGCAGTTCTTC
>TRBV5-1|NA|TRBJ1-5|many
CASSRGSNQPQHF
TGCGCCAGCAGCCGGGGCAGCAATCAGCCCCAGCATTTT
>TRBV6-5|NA|TRBJ2-5|few
CASTGAGETQYF
TGTGCCAGCACAGGGGCGGGGGAGACCCAGTACTTC